The 12 T cell receptor beta chains in this list originate from one sample, sequenced in a study of cytomegalovirus exposure and HLA in healthy donors. PCR primers comprised 60 Vbeta and 13 Jbeta primers. Generated by immunoSEQ multiplex PCR, the TCRdb table keeps only in-frame clones and is missing some. The sample has around 120,000 clones, more than 80% seen once. Sequenced sample: PBMCs. All receptors derive from a woman between 40 and 50 years old in good health and CMV-seropositive.

The genes are TRBV6-5 and TRBJ2-3, with D maybe TRBD1 (5 bases). The CDR3 extends over 14 amino acids. The germline gives CDR1 MNHEY, CDR2 SVGAGI. The V gene lost 4 bases and the J gene lost 0 bases, with 8 bases spanning the gap. The CDR3 region has the DNA TGTGCCAGCAGTTTGGACACTAGCACAGATACGCAGTATTTT. Amino acids: CASSLDTSTDTQYF.

The chain couples TRBV27 to TRBJ2-7; TRBD2 matches at 8 bases. Losses at the gene ends were 0 bases for V and 5 bases for J; bases not matched to a gene: 3. Germline V gives CDR1 MNHEY, CDR2 SMNVEV (reference sequence). The CDR3 contains 14 residues. CDR3 in amino acids: CASSLSPGGDEQYF. The CDR3 DNA reads as TGTGCCAGCAGTTTATCCCCGGGAGGGGACGAGCAGTACTTC.

The chain recombines TRBV11-2 with TRBJ2-5, with D possibly being TRBD2 (7 bases). Germline CDR1 reads SGHAT; CDR2 reads FQNNGV. Trimming took 3 bases from V and 2 from J, leaving 13 bases between them. CDR3 length: 15 residues. The CDR3 loop reads CASSFGRGPQETQYF. Here the CDR3 DNA reads TGTGCCAGCAGCTTTGGGCGGGGGCCACAAGAGACCCAGTACTTC.

Remarks on this clone: The junction departs from germline at one end; a sequencing error may be responsible. The V and J genes are TRBV27 and TRBJ2-1; a possible D gene is TRBD2 (6 bases). CDR3 length: 21 residues. Germline CDR1 and CDR2: MNHEY and SMNVEV (reference sequence). DNA for the CDR3: TGTGCCAGCAGTTTATCGCCGGAGTTCAAGGGCGCGGACTACGGATACACTGAGCAGTTCTTC. It translates to CASSLSPEFKGADYGYTEQFF.

The chain employs TRBV5-4 and TRBJ2-7, with 7 bases aligning to TRBD2. This CDR3 region has 14 residues. The trim removed 6 bases at V and 3 bases at J, leaving 9 bases unmatched. Germline V gene data show CDR1 as SGHNT and CDR2 as YYREEE (reference sequence). CDR3: CASTFGGTDYEQYF. The CDR3 nucleotides read TGTGCCAGCACCTTCGGGGGGACCGACTACGAGCAGTACTTC.

The chain carries TRBV7-2 and TRBJ2-4, with 10 bases identical to TRBD2. The J segment lost 6 bases and the V segment lost 5 bases, leaving 13 bases of the junction unmatched. The CDR3 is 17 amino acids. Germline CDR1 reads SGHTA; CDR2 reads FQGNSA. This CDR3 reads CASSMRTSGPTGNIQYF. The CDR3 DNA is TGTGCCAGCAGCATGCGGACTAGCGGCCCGACGGGAAACATTCAGTACTTC.

The chain employs TRBV27 and TRBJ2-5; 9 nucleotides agree with TRBD2. V lost 8 bases to trimming and J lost 4 bases; unmatched junction nucleotides: 17. CDR1 is MNHEY, CDR2 SMNVEV, per germline (reference sequence). This CDR3 region has 17 residues. The CDR3 DNA sequence: TGTGCCAGCGCGGGACTAGCAGGGGGGCTGGAGGGAGAGACCCAGTACTTC. Amino acids: CASAGLAGGLEGETQYF.

This clone was seen a single time. The rearrangement joins TRBV4-1 to TRBJ1-1; no clear D gene. CDR1 and CDR2 (germline): MGHRA, YSYEKL. The CDR3 covers 15 residues. The ends were cut back, 6 bases at V and 4 bases at J, with 18 bases in the middle. The CDR3 loop reads CASRYGFGGGTEAFF. CDR3 in DNA: TGCGCCAGCAGATACGGATTCGGTGGCGGCACTGAAGCTTTCTTT.

The chain couples TRBV6-4 to TRBJ2-1; D is perhaps TRBD2 (6 bases). V shed 11 bases and J shed 7 bases, with 21 bases lying between them. Per germline, CDR1 MRHNA and CDR2 SNTAGT. CDR3 length equals 14 residues. The CDR3 DNA sequence: TGTGCCTTCACCAAGAGGGCGGGATATAATGAGCAGTTCTTC. It codes for CAFTKRAGYNEQFF.

This chain links TRBV7-3 with TRBJ2-1; 7 nucleotides line up with TRBD1. Losses at the gene ends were 6 bases for V and 5 bases for J; bases not matched to a gene: 13. Germline CDR1 SGHTA, CDR2 FQGTGA. The CDR3 is made up of 16 amino acids. The CDR3 loop reads CASSLTGVFGNNEQFF. The CDR3 DNA follows: TGTGCCAGCAGTCTCACAGGGGTCTTCGGCAACAATGAGCAGTTCTTC.

This clone was detected a few times. This chain joins TRBV5-1 and TRBJ2-2; D gene ambiguous. V lost 2 bases to trimming and J lost 2 bases, with 7 bases between them. The CDR3 runs to 14 residues. Per germline, CDR1 SGHRS and CDR2 YFSETQ. The chain's CDR3 is CASSFSHNTGELFF. The CDR3 DNA sequence: TGCGCCAGCAGCTTCAGTCATAACACCGGGGAGCTGTTTTTT.

The chain is built from TRBV29-1 and TRBJ2-7; 8 bases map to TRBD1. V lost 5 bases, J lost 3 bases, and 6 bases stayed unmatched. Germline assignment: CDR1 SQVTM and CDR2 ANQGSEA. This CDR3 spans 13 amino acids. CDR3 amino acids: CSVRTGMDYEQYF. The CDR3 DNA reads as TGCAGCGTTCGGACAGGGATGGACTACGAGCAGTACTTC.